A single sample is the source of the 17 T cell receptor beta chains below, sequenced in a study of T cells after yellow fever vaccination. TCRdb re-analysed the 5' RACE reads in MiXCR, keeping a single row per CDR3 protein. The top ten hold around a sixth of the sample, which has some 600,000 distinct CDR3 sequences, about a sixth seen once. Here the sequenced sample was PBMCs, taken less than 6 days after the first yellow fever vaccination. These receptors originate from a young man who received the YFV17D yellow fever vaccine.

V usage is TRBV13 and J usage is TRBJ2-1; D possibly corresponds to TRBD2 (6 bases). With 5 bases removed from V and 0 bases from J, the gap between germline ends came to 20 bases. CDR3 length: 18 amino acids. The germline gives CDR1 PRHDT, CDR2 FYEKMQ (reference sequence). The CDR3 is CASSERSSGDSSYNEQFF. The CDR3 region has the DNA TGTGCCAGCAGCGAACGGAGTAGCGGTGATAGCTCCTACAATGAGCAGTTCTTC.

This clonotype was observed a handful of times. This chain links TRBV7-2 with TRBJ2-7; no clear D gene. This CDR3 has 15 residues. The V gene lost 0 bases and the J gene lost 0 bases, with 9 bases spanning the gap. CDR1 and CDR2 from the germline V gene are SGHTA and FQGNSA. CDR3 in amino acids: CASSLAVQFSYEQYF. CDR3 DNA: TGTGCCAGCAGCTTAGCGGTTCAGTTCTCCTACGAGCAGTACTTC.

This clonotype has a handful of counts. The rearrangement joins TRBV27 to TRBJ2-7, with 8 bases matching TRBD2. The CDR3 contains 16 residues. V shed 3 bases, J shed 0 bases, and the junction held 7 bases outside the gene matches. Germline V gives CDR1 MNHEY, CDR2 SMNVEV (reference sequence). The CDR3 loop is CASSFRWRGVSYEQYF. As DNA, the CDR3 is TGTGCCAGCAGTTTTCGATGGCGGGGGGTCTCCTACGAGCAGTACTTC.

Only a few counts were recorded for this clonotype. The rearrangement joins TRBV24-1 to TRBJ2-3; TRBD1 matches at 7 bases. CDR3 length: 17 residues. J was trimmed by 1 base and V by 0 bases; bases with no gene match: 6. CDR1 KGHDR and CDR2 SFDVKD come from the germline V gene. This chain's CDR3 is CATSDLLGQGGTDTQYF. CDR3 in DNA: TGTGCCACCAGTGATTTGCTGGGCCAGGGGGGCACAGATACGCAGTATTTT.

The rearrangement joins TRBV6-2 or TRBV6-3 to TRBJ2-7; D not certain. The V gene lost 0 bases and the J gene lost 2 bases, with 8 bases spanning the gap. The CDR3 has 14 amino acids. Germline CDR1 reads MNHEY; CDR2 reads SVGEGT. This CDR3 is CASSYSSAAYEQYF. The CDR3 nucleotides read TGTGCCAGCAGTTACTCGTCTGCAGCCTACGAGCAGTACTTC.

This clonotype was counted only a few times. This chain connects TRBV11-2 to TRBJ1-6; D gene unclear. Trimming cost V 5 bases and J 1 base, with 12 bases left between them. Germline lookup yields CDR1 SGHAT and CDR2 FQNNGV. The CDR3 contains 16 residues. The CDR3 loop reads CASSPLAGSYNSPLHF. CDR3 bases: TGTGCCAGCAGCCCCCTTGCGGGTTCCTATAATTCACCCCTCCACTTT.

This clonotype was detected only a few times. The genes are TRBV12-5 and TRBJ2-5, with 8 positions matching TRBD2. The junction had 14 bases not matched to a gene; V was cut back by 0 bases and J by 5 bases. The CDR3 extends over 18 amino acids. Germline V gene sequence: CDR1 LGHNT, CDR2 FRNRAP. CDR3 region: CASGLVVGLADKRETQYF. The CDR3, as DNA: TGTGCTAGTGGTTTGGTAGTAGGACTAGCCGACAAAAGGGAGACCCAGTACTTC.

The table lists this clonotype with a few counts. The CDR3 loop reads CASSFDDYGYTF. In DNA, the CDR3 is TGTGCCAGCAGCTTTGACGACTATGGCTACACCTTC. The V gene is TRBV5-5, the J gene TRBJ1-2, with no clear D. Trimming left V 2 bases short and J 3 bases short, with 5 bases between. CDR3 length: 12 residues. The V gene's germline CDR1 is SGHKS and CDR2 YYEKEE (reference sequence).

V and J are TRBV6-2 or TRBV6-3 and TRBJ2-1, with TRBD2 as a possible D gene (6 bases). Germline CDR1 MNHEY, CDR2 SVGEGT. V was clipped by 8 bases and J by 1 base, with 12 bases between them. The CDR3 extends over 14 amino acids. The CDR3 sequence: CASFRGRSYNEQFF. The CDR3 region has the DNA TGTGCCAGCTTTAGAGGGAGGTCCTACAATGAGCAGTTCTTC.

CDR3 DNA: TGTGCCAGCAGTGGACAGGCAGGGAGGAACACTGAAGCTTTCTTT. Translation gives CASSGQAGRNTEAFF. The rearrangement links TRBV7-2 to TRBJ1-1; 7 positions agree with TRBD1. Germline V gene sequence: CDR1 SGHTA, CDR2 FQGNSA. J lost 1 base, V lost 6 bases, and 8 bases had no gene match. CDR3 size: 15 residues.

This clonotype was detected many times. V usage is TRBV20-1 and J usage is TRBJ2-1, with TRBD2 identical over 9 bases. The germline CDR1 and CDR2 sequences are DFQATT and SNEGSKA (reference sequence). Germline trimming cut 2 bases from V and 6 bases from J; bases unmatched to any gene: 5. This CDR3 comprises 14 residues. For the CDR3, the DNA is TGCAGTGCTAGACGACCGGGACTAGCCAATGAGCAGTTCTTC. Translation: CSARRPGLANEQFF.

The chain recombines TRBV25-1 with TRBJ2-1; 11 nucleotides line up with TRBD1. Germline CDR1 reads MGHDK; CDR2 reads SYGVNS. The CDR3 totals 14 residues. Unmatched junction bases numbered 7, after V lost 8 bases and J lost 7 bases. This CDR3 reads CASHRDRGENEQFF. The DNA of the CDR3 is TGTGCCAGCCACCGGGACAGGGGGGAGAATGAGCAGTTCTTC. Looking up the rest from reference TRBV25-1 and TRBJ2-1 gives the full variable domain: EADIYQTPRYLVIGTGKKITLECSQTMGHDKMYWYQQDPGMELHLIHYSYGVNSTEKGDLSSESTVSRIRTEHFPLTLESARPSHTSQYLCASHRDRGENEQFFGPGTRLTVL.

This chain joins TRBV9 and TRBJ1-2; 12 bases are a match to TRBD1. Germline V gene data show CDR1 as SGDLS and CDR2 as YYNGEE. The CDR3 is 16 residues long. V was pared by 6 bases and J by 7 bases, with 13 bases of the junction left unmatched. This CDR3 is CASTLIPGTGGSGYTF. CDR3 coding DNA: TGTGCCAGCACCTTAATTCCCGGGACAGGGGGCTCTGGCTACACCTTC.

The chain has TRBV6-1 and TRBJ2-5; D might be TRBD1 (6 bases). Germline values: CDR1 MNHNS, CDR2 SASEGT. The V end lost 11 bases, the J end lost 1 base, and 20 bases lay between the germline ends. The CDR3 covers 15 residues. DNA for the CDR3: TGTGCCGAATCCCAAGGTGGGGGCCTCCAAGAGACCCAGTACTTC. Amino acids: CAESQGGGLQETQYF.

The rearrangement links TRBV7-3 to TRBJ2-3, with no clear D. The V end was cut by 5 bases, the J end by 2 bases, with 14 bases between. The CDR3 contains 15 residues. The germline gives CDR1 SGHTA, CDR2 FQGTGA. Here the CDR3 reads CASSPSASLTDTQYF. In nucleotides, the CDR3 is TGTGCCAGCAGCCCCTCGGCGAGTCTCACAGATACGCAGTATTTT.

The sample holds a few counts of this clonotype. This chain links TRBV20-1 with TRBJ1-1; TRBD1 might be the D (5 bases). Per the germline V gene, CDR1 is DFQATT and CDR2 is SNEGSKA (reference sequence). The germline V and J ends were trimmed by 5 bases and 4 bases, with 14 bases remaining between them. The CDR3 totals 13 residues. This chain's CDR3 is CSAHTGGGTEAFF. CDR3 DNA sequence: TGCAGTGCTCATACAGGCGGAGGCACTGAAGCTTTCTTT.

This clonotype was seen repeatedly, ten times or more. CDR3 DNA: TGTGCCAGCAGTAATCCACGGTGGAGTACGCAGTATTTT. Protein: CASSNPRWSTQYF. The chain recombines TRBV6-5 with TRBJ2-3, with unresolved D. V was shortened by 5 bases and J by 8 bases, with 14 bases between the two germline ends. The CDR3 is 13 amino acids. Germline-derived CDR1 and CDR2 are MNHEY and SVGAGI.